The sequence of this T cell receptor (beta chain) was determined in a study of blood T cell repertoires in COVID-19. Sequenced by immunoSEQ multiplex PCR; TCRdb stores in-frame clones only, minus some. This sample has 250,000 to 300,000 clones, with about 89% found just once. The CDR3 totals 19 residues. J was trimmed by 2 bases and V by 4 bases; bases with no gene match: 12. The germline V gene encodes CDR1 MGHRA and CDR2 YSYEKL. The sample consisted of peripheral blood. The chain uses TRBV4-1 and TRBJ2-6, with 9 positions matching TRBD1. This clonotype originated in a woman aged 30 to 39 with COVID-19, enrolled during active disease. CDR3 DNA: TGCGCCAGCAGCCCCCCCCGGGACAGGGTTGTAGCTGGGGCCAACGTCCTGACTTTC. This gives the protein CASSPPRDRVVAGANVLTF.